The source of this T cell receptor beta chain is a study of T cells in localized non-small cell lung cancer. Study conclusions and caveats: When the top 100 tumor clones were examined, a median approximately 54 of them also appeared in the adjacent lung, which was paired and uninvolved.

Profiling relied on immunoSEQ multiplex PCR, and the TCRdb table lists in-frame clones only, not all of them. Of 37,000 or so clones in the sample, around 90% were seen once. This clone was counted only a few times. The antigen is unknown. Germline V CDR1 and CDR2: MNHNY, SVGAGI (reference sequence). Trimming stripped 2 bases from V and 6 bases from J, with 10 bases between. The CDR3 is 13 residues long. The clonotype comes from a woman aged 40 to 75 with stage I lung adenocarcinoma. The chain recombines TRBV6-6 with TRBJ1-2; TRBD1 is a possible D gene (5 bases). The sequenced sample was peripheral blood, obtained before any cancer treatment. CDR3 in amino acids: CASSYGDRDGYTF. CDR3 bases: TGTGCCAGCAGTTACGGCGACAGAGATGGCTACACCTTC.